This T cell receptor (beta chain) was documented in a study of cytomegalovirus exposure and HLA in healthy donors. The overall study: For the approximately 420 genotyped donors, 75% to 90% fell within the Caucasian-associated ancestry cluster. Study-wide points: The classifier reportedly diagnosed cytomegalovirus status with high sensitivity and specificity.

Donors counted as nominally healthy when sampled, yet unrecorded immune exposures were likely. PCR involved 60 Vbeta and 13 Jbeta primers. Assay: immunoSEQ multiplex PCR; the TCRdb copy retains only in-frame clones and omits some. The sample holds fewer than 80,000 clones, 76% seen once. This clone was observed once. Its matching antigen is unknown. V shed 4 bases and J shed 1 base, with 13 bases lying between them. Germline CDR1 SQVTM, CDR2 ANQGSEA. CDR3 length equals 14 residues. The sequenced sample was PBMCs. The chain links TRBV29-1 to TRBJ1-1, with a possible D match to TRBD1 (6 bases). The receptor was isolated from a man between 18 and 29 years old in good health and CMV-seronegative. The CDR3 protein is CSVVVRGGNTEAFF. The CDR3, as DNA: TGCAGCGTTGTGGTAAGGGGGGGGAACACTGAAGCTTTCTTT. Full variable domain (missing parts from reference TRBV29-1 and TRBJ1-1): SAVISQKPSRDICQRGTSLTIQCQVDSQVTMMFWYRQQPGQSLTLIATANQGSEATYESGFVIDKFPISRPNLTFSTLTVSNMSPEDSSIYLCSVVVRGGNTEAFFGQGTRLTVV.